This is a list of T cell receptor beta chains from one sample in a study of OX40 agonist ivuxolimab in advanced cancers. Assay: immunoSEQ multiplex PCR; the TCRdb copy retains only in-frame clones and omits some. The table records about 61,000 clones, 70% to 90% of them present only once. The material was CD4+ or CD8+ T cells sorted from blood, obtained in a trial of the OX40 agonist ivuxolimab. The receptors shown here come from an adult with an advanced solid tumor such as melanoma, head and neck, liver or kidney cancer. The CDR3 runs from the conserved cysteine through the conserved F or W.

cdr3_length | j_call | v_call | cdr3_aa
15 | TRBJ1-1 | TRBV15 | CATSRDSQGHTEAFF
16 | TRBJ2-3 | TRBV9 | CASSVGVGINTDTQYF
16 | TRBJ2-7 | TRBV2 | CASSFNPGQESYEQYF
16 | TRBJ2-7 | TRBV6-1 | CASSETPGQGSREQYF
14 | TRBJ2-7 | TRBV6-1 | CASSESRGQYEQYF
14 | TRBJ2-1 | TRBV6-5 | CASSLAGGPRRQFF
16 | TRBJ2-1 | TRBV5-6 | CASLGSGGYSYNEQFF
15 | TRBJ1-1 | TRBV7-9 | CASSPQGALNTEAFF
19 | TRBJ2-1 | TRBV7-8 | CASSLGRLRGGFNYNEQFF
15 | TRBJ2-3 | TRBV7-9 | CASSPVGAGTDTQYF
15 | TRBJ2-3 | TRBV18 | CASSPWFSSTDTQYF
15 | TRBJ2-2 | TRBV11-3 | CASSLTGSQGGELFF
14 | TRBJ1-2 | TRBV4-1 | CASSQAGGSYGYTF
17 | TRBJ2-3 | TRBV7-2 | CASSLVQRAKGTDTQYF
17 | TRBJ1-1 | TRBV18 | CASSPTRTPFGNTEAFF
17 | TRBJ2-3 | TRBV4-2 | CASSQDVGRGLTDTQYF
14 | TRBJ2-1 | TRBV5-8 | CASETGTVYNEQFF
15 | TRBJ1-2 | TRBV5-1 | CASSLAQGNNYGYTF
15 | TRBJ2-7 | TRBV4-1 | CASSQDSGAGGEQYF
16 | TRBJ2-4 | TRBV4-1 | CASSHPSGAAKNIQYF
13 | TRBJ1-5 | TRBV5-4 | CARDNFSNQPQHF
13 | TRBJ2-7 | TRBV19 | CATRDRGVRGQYF
15 | TRBJ1-4 | TRBV7-9 | CASSLTGTGGEKLFF
12 | TRBJ1-5 | TRBV28 | CASKGPNQPQHF
15 | TRBJ1-5 | TRBV7-2 | CASSSTGEGNQPQHF
15 | TRBJ2-7 | TRBV19 | CASRMKAGPTYEQYF
16 | TRBJ1-1 | TRBV10-3 | CAISESLGHQNTEAFF
15 | TRBJ1-6 | TRBV2 | CASSEGRVIGSPLHF
14 | TRBJ2-3 | TRBV4-2 | CASAQRGSADTQYF
15 | TRBJ2-3 | TRBV5-4 | CASSARDRGTDTQYF
12 | TRBJ2-5 | TRBV2 | CASNPERETQYF
17 | TRBJ2-3 | TRBV5-1 | CASSLEPSGGYTDTQYF
16 | TRBJ1-6 | TRBV4-1 | CASSQDWGGARSPLHF
16 | TRBJ2-3 | TRBV7-2 | CASSLGLAGQGDTQYF
15 | TRBJ1-6 | TRBV19 | CASSFSTGAGSPLHF
12 | TRBJ1-2 | TRBV6-6 | CASSPGQGRYTF
17 | TRBJ1-2 | TRBV12-5 | CASGLLRGSRANYGYTF
19 | TRBJ2-6 | TRBV15 | CATSRGSPPTHSGANVLTF
12 | TRBJ1-5 | TRBV6-1 | CASSDYNQPQHF
17 | TRBJ2-1 | TRBV18 | CASSPLRSSGVYNEQFF
15 | TRBJ1-1 | TRBV7-9 | CASSLHTGGRTEAFF
15 | TRBJ2-2 | TRBV5-1 | CASSLDGRSDGELFF
14 | TRBJ2-7 | TRBV15 | CATSRNRGPYEQYF
15 | TRBJ1-5 | TRBV2 | CASSGGRASNQPQHF
17 | TRBJ1-6 | TRBV21-1 | CASSNRPGDTYNSPLHF
15 | TRBJ1-2 | TRBV6-1 | CASSFQGGTTNGYTF
15 | TRBJ1-4 | TRBV7-3 | CASSLGTAQNEKLFF
14 | TRBJ2-7 | TRBV6-1 | CASSEGTSSYEQYF
18 | TRBJ2-5 | TRBV11-2 | CASSLDHHREWYQETQYF
15 | TRBJ1-2 | TRBV4-2 | CASSQGFEANYGYTF
11 | TRBJ2-7 | TRBV2 | CASGKDSPQYF
15 | TRBJ2-5 | TRBV5-4 | CASSPVTGNQETQYF
14 | TRBJ2-7 | TRBV9 | CASSVGVFSYEQYF
15 | TRBJ1-5 | TRBV2 | CASSERQNSNQPQHF
14 | TRBJ2-7 | TRBV11-2 | CASSLRLAVYEQYF